The clone carrying this T cell receptor beta chain was recorded only once. This sample stems from a study of blood T cell repertoires in COVID-19. Study in general: Both acute and convalescent COVID-19 samples were obtained from the United States, Italy and Spain. In each case, the material was cDNA or gDNA derived from T cells, B-cell-depleted T cells, or PBMCs.

In germline, CDR1 is LNHDA, CDR2 SQIVND (reference sequence). After removal of 1 base from V and 3 bases from J, the junction contained 9 bases not matched to a gene. This CDR3 region has 16 residues. Per the original methods: Estimation of nucleated cell counts was performed using reference gene primer amplification. Measured with immunoSEQ multiplex PCR; TCRdb has only the in-frame clones, and not every one. That table is the source of V, J and clone size, and D and trimming were worked out from the DNA. The profile shows around 700,000 clones, just under 90% of them singletons. The sequencing input was peripheral blood. The sequence came from a woman between 18 and 29 years old with acute or convalescent COVID-19. The V and J genes are TRBV19 and TRBJ2-7, with 7 positions matching TRBD1. The chain's CDR3 is CASSIAFYRGYYEQYF. The DNA for the CDR3 is TGTGCCAGTAGTATAGCGTTTTACAGGGGATACTACGAGCAGTACTTC.